The entry below describes one TCR beta chain. What it binds is unknown. The data are from a study of T-cell reconstitution after alpha-beta-depleted transplantation in children. Study observations and caveats: Roughly two months post-transplant, alpha-beta T cells reportedly originated from several hundred graft clones that had expanded. Recipient T cells and thymic progenitors that survived were the source of the high TCRbeta diversity seen at day 60 in some patients. T-cell counts and diversity were attributed mostly to newly produced T cells one year after transplant.

Preparation of the TCRbeta library involved a method that used unique molecular identifiers. TCRdb processed the PCR reads anew with MiXCR; each CDR3 protein has one entry. Of 600,000 or so distinct CDR3 sequences in the sample, under 30% were seen once. This clonotype originated in a boy under two years old who had a stem cell transplant for acute myeloid leukemia, so the T cells may come from the graft donor. Sequenced material: PBMCs, mostly from graft donor cells, taken 360 days after TCRalphabeta/CD19-depleted stem cell transplant.

CDR3 sequence (DNA): TGCAGTGCTATACAGGGGGCTGTGAAGACCCAGTACTTC. Its translation is CSAIQGAVKTQYF. The chain combines TRBV20-1 with TRBJ2-5, with 9 bases aligning to TRBD1. This CDR3 has 13 amino acids. Germline assignment: CDR1 DFQATT and CDR2 SNEGSKA (reference sequence). With 4 bases clipped from V and 6 bases from J, the junction kept 6 bases outside the gene matches.